This TCR beta chain is from a study of blood T cell repertoires in COVID-19. Study details: Samples representing acute and convalescent COVID-19 were sourced from the United States, Italy and Spain. Sources were T cells, B-cell-depleted T cells, or PBMCs; the material itself was cDNA or gDNA.

V shed 0 bases and J 8 bases; nucleotides not matched to a gene: 5. The CDR3 extends over 14 amino acids. Per the germline V gene, CDR1 is GTSNPN and CDR2 is SVGIG (reference sequence). Data came from immunoSEQ multiplex PCR; TCRdb stores just in-frame clones and leaves some out. Of 50,000 to 75,000 clones listed, about nine tenths were seen once; the top ten hold 8.6%. Sequenced sample: peripheral blood. The V call is TRBV30, the J call TRBJ1-4; TRBD1 agrees at 8 bases. This receptor was taken from a human donor in a cohort sampled during active COVID-19. The CDR3 coding sequence is TGTGCCTGGAGTGTTGGCAGGGGGCGCGAAAAACTGTTTTTT. Translated, it gives CAWSVGRGREKLFF. Drawing the rest from reference TRBV30 and TRBJ1-4, the complete variable domain is SQTIHQWPATLVQPVGSPLSLECTVEGTSNPNLYWYRQAAGRGLQLLFYSVGIGQISSEVPQNLSASRPQDRQFILSSKKLLLSDSGFYLCAWSVGRGREKLFFGSGTQLSVL.